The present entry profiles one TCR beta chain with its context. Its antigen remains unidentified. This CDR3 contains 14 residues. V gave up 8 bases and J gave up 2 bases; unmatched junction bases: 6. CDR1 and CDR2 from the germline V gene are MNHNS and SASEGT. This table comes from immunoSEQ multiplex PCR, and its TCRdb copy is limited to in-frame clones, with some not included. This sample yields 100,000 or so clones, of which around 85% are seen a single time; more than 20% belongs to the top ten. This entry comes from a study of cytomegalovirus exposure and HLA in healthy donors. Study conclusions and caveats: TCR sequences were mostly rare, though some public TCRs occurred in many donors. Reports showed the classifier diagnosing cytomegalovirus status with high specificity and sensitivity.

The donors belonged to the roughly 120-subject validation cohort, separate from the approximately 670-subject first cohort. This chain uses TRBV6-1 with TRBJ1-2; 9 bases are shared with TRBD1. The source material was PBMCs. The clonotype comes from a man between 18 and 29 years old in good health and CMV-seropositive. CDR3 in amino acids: CASRGQGKNYGYTF. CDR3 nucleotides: TGTGCCAGCCGTGGACAGGGGAAAAACTATGGCTACACCTTC.